This T cell receptor (beta chain) stems from a study of blood T cell repertoires in COVID-19. Profiled with immunoSEQ multiplex PCR; TCRdb holds only in-frame clones, not every one. The sample lists about 93,000 clones, almost 90% seen once, with roughly 1.5% in the top ten. Germline CDR1 reads SGHNT; CDR2 reads YENEEA. This CDR3 spans 14 amino acids. V gave up 4 bases and J gave up 8 bases; unmatched junction bases: 7. This receptor was taken from a human donor with active COVID-19. The donor label of this sample is uncertain. The source material was peripheral blood. The chain uses TRBV11-3 and TRBJ2-2; TRBD2 agrees at 7 bases. The CDR3 bases are TGTGCCAGCAGCTCGGGACTACTTTCAGGGGAGCTGTTTTTT. Translating gives CASSSGLLSGELFF.